This paragraph reports one T cell receptor (beta chain). The clone's antigen remains unknown. No much larger clone exists at a distance of one base, and base qualities are not known. The data stem from a study of blood T cell repertoires in COVID-19 (dated by TCRdb to 2018 to 2021). About the study as a whole: Samples covering the acute and convalescent phases of COVID-19 were provided by collaborators in the United States, Italy and Spain. The material from the prospective study consisted of cDNA or gDNA derived from T cells, B-cell-depleted T cells, or PBMCs. Deeply sampled blood TCRbeta repertoires from subjects exposed to, actively infected with, or recovered from COVID-19 were included in the dataset. The repertoires were released in a freely available public database meant as a resource for research on the immune response to SARS-CoV-2. The samples were drawn from the first 160 participants of the ongoing ImmuneRACE study and from some 1,300 subjects provided by 6 global collaborators. Nearly every sample came with metadata listing a de-identified subject ID, COVID-19 status, age in years and sex. Where HLA class I and class II types were available, the types were taken from metadata supplied by the sample provider, not from assay-based typing. Here is what the overall study found, with its caveats: The amount of clinical and demographic metadata varied by source and participant and was provided uncurated.

TCRbeta CDR3 regions were amplified from genomic DNA by means of the immunoSEQ Assay, a bias-controlled multiplex PCR. Processing in the source paper ran as follows. The number of nucleated cells in each sample was estimated from the amplification of reference gene primers within the assay. To quantify the absolute abundance of each unique TCRbeta CDR3 rearrangement, sequence reads were collapsed and filtered. Productive Simpson clonality was computed per sample as the square root of Simpson's diversity index over productive rearrangements. Sourced from immuneACCESS, this table was stored by TCRdb with only in-frame sequences that have V and J called. A share of the clones is absent; for the studies checked, an unresolved V gene accounts for under half, and the remainder has no known explanation. The DNA was the basis for D and trimming; V, J and clone size are from that table. Across this sample there are 55,000 to 90,000 clones, with 88% seen only once. About 1.4% of the sample comes from the top ten.

The collaborating institutions used their own protocols to collect whole blood in K2EDTA tubes. For TCRbeta analysis, collaborators shipped samples as frozen whole blood, isolated PBMCs, or DNA extracted from either of those sample types. The sample consisted of peripheral blood. This TCR was sampled from a human donor in a cohort sampled during active COVID-19.

DNA sequence: TGTGCCAGCAGTGCAACCGGGGGGGGGTGGTACAATGAGCAGTTCTTC. Its product reads: CASSATGGGWYNEQFF. The chain employs TRBV27 and TRBJ2-1; TRBD2 agrees with 8 junctional bases. Compared with germline, V lacks 5 bases and J lacks 4 bases; bases without a gene match: 10. CDR1 and CDR2, per the germline V gene (reference sequence), are MNHEY and SMNVEV. There are 16 amino acids in the CDR3, from cysteine to phenylalanine inclusive. Only CDR3 DNA remains: 48 bases, in frame from the first base.